This TCR beta chain was observed in a study of spatial heterogeneity in lung cancer. General study points: In tumors, expanded intratumoral alpha and beta TCR counts tracked mutation counts.

This clonotype was seen at least ten times. As yet, its antigen is unknown. From the 5' RACE reads, TCRdb called clonotypes with MiXCR, one entry per CDR3 protein. The top ten hold around a third of the sample, which has 20,000 to 25,000 distinct CDR3 sequences, approximately 15% seen once. CDR1 and CDR2 (germline): MDHEN, SYDVKM. The CDR3 consists of 14 residues. The V segment lost 1 base and the J segment 4 bases; nucleotides outside the gene matches: 4. Time point reported: sample taken at primary tumor resection. The roughly 79 donors had untreated early-stage non-small cell lung cancer. Sequencing covered unsorted whole RNA taken from tumor, nontumor lung or frozen PBMC.

The chain recombines TRBV28 with TRBJ2-7, with 7 bases fitting TRBD2. The receptor comes from a female donor with early-stage non-small cell lung cancer. The sequencing here drew on lung tumor tissue, taken at surgery. Here the CDR3 DNA reads TGTGCCAGCAGTTTATTAAGCGGGAAGTACGAGCAGTACTTC. This codes for CASSLLSGKYEQYF.